This TCR beta chain was documented in a study of CD8 T cells in ankylosing spondylitis. Study-wide results and limits: What seemed typical of ankylosing spondylitis blood was a TCR beta motif built from several highly homologous variants.

This clonotype was counted only a few times. Its antigen is as yet unknown. TCRdb re-called the 5' RACE reads through MiXCR, storing one row per CDR3 protein. Counted here are about 750,000 distinct CDR3 sequences, roughly 19% occurring once; the ten biggest clones make up roughly a fifth. The V gene's germline CDR1 is SQVTM and CDR2 ANQGSEA. The CDR3 totals 16 residues. After removal of 0 bases from V and 4 bases from J, the junction contained 9 bases not matched to a gene. Input material: blood, either unsorted or a sorted T cell fraction (not recorded which). The sequence came from a male donor with ankylosing spondylitis. V gene TRBV29-1 combines with J gene TRBJ1-3; 7 bases fit TRBD1. The DNA of the CDR3 is TGCAGCGTTGAAGACCCCGACAGGGTGGTAGGAAACACCATATATTTT. It is translated as CSVEDPDRVVGNTIYF.